The clone carrying this T cell receptor beta chain has more than one count but fewer than ten. Its antigen is currently unknown. The lymph nodes were axillary draining lymph nodes from breast cancer patients. This entry comes from a study of breast tumors, draining lymph nodes, adjacent tissues. MiXCR was run by TCRdb on the multiplex PCR reads, yielding one entry per CDR3 protein. Of 200,000 to 300,000 distinct CDR3 sequences listed, 30% to 35% are singletons. Study-level results: Tumor repertoires ranked between lymph nodes and nontumor tissue in diversity, with V and J gene preferences. Findings are consistent with lymph node origin and intratumoral expansion of most tumor T cells.

Germline lookup yields CDR1 DFQATT and CDR2 SNEGSKA (reference sequence). CDR3 length: 15 amino acids. V dropped 3 bases and J dropped 10 bases, with 22 bases sitting between them. Sequencing used axillary lymph node tissue. The TCR comes from a female donor with breast cancer. Some clones in this sample may be carry-over from other donors' samples. This chain uses TRBV20-1 with TRBJ2-1; weak D call: TRBD1 (5 bases). CDR3 residues: CSASSPRQISREQFF. CDR3 nucleotide sequence: TGCAGTGCTAGTAGTCCGAGACAGATATCCAGGGAGCAGTTCTTC.